What follows is one TCR beta chain and its context. The data originate from a study of shared clonotypes between healthy human individuals. Genomic DNA (from each subset) was split evenly across several immunoSEQ plates. Measured with immunoSEQ multiplex PCR; TCRdb has only the in-frame clones, and not every one. The data hold 2 million to 3 million clones, with 93% observed a single time. Germline assignment: CDR1 ENHRY and CDR2 SYGVKD. The length of the CDR3 is 15 residues. Trimming took 0 bases from V and 2 from J, leaving 9 bases between them. This chain uses TRBV10-3 with TRBJ2-3; a possible D gene is TRBD1 (5 bases). The sequence came from a man aged 18 to 35 in good health. Some clones in this sample may be carry-over from other donors' samples. The sequenced material came from naive CD4+ T cells from PBMCs. Subset reported: CD45RA+ positively selected. The CDR3 reads CAISESDSDTDTQYF. CDR3 DNA: TGTGCCATCAGTGAGTCCGACAGCGACACAGATACGCAGTATTTT.